This entry lists 10 T cell receptor beta chains sequenced from one sample in a study of cytomegalovirus exposure and HLA in healthy donors. Researchers ran the PCR with 60 Vbeta and 13 Jbeta primers. The repertoire was sequenced with immunoSEQ multiplex PCR; TCRdb's copy has only in-frame clones and lacks some. This sample carries 150,000 or so clones, around 80% of them seen once, and the ten largest clones take about 2.5%. Sample: PBMCs. The receptors originated from a man aged 45-60 years in good health and CMV-seronegative.

The gene calls are TRBV6-5 and TRBJ1-6; D might be TRBD1 (6 bases). The CDR3 is 15 amino acids. V dropped 7 bases and J dropped 6 bases, with 16 bases sitting between them. The germline V gene has CDR1 MNHEY and CDR2 SVGAGI. The chain's CDR3 is CASTRGGKGNSPLHF. CDR3 DNA: TGTGCCAGCACTAGAGGGGGTAAGGGTAATTCACCCCTCCACTTT.

The chain employs TRBV7-9 and TRBJ1-5; D is unclear. The CDR3 has 15 amino acids. Germline values: CDR1 SEHNR, CDR2 FQNEAQ (reference sequence). The V and J ends lost 2 bases and 0 bases respectively, with 8 bases between them. DNA of the CDR3: TGTGCCAGCAGCTTATCGGGTAATAGCAATCAGCCCCAGCATTTT. It yields the protein CASSLSGNSNQPQHF.

The CDR3 loop reads CASSLLGGEETQYF. The CDR3, as DNA: TGTGCCAGCAGTTTATTGGGGGGGGAGGAGACCCAGTACTTC. The genes are TRBV27 and TRBJ2-5, with 7 nucleotides matching TRBD2. Germline loops: CDR1 MNHEY, CDR2 SMNVEV (reference sequence). This CDR3 spans 14 amino acids. V lost 1 base to trimming and J lost 5 bases; unmatched junction nucleotides: 4.

The chain links TRBV14 to TRBJ2-7; 8 positions match TRBD1. This CDR3 has 13 residues. Germline lookup yields CDR1 SGHDN and CDR2 FVKESK. V lost 1 base to trimming and J lost 12 bases; unmatched junction nucleotides: 8. In DNA, the CDR3 is TGTGCCAGCAGCCAAGTGGACAGGGCGGCACCGTACTTC. Residues: CASSQVDRAAPYF.

V is TRBV19 and J is TRBJ2-1; TRBD1 agrees at 9 bases. The length of the CDR3 is 16 residues. With 3 bases clipped from V and 4 bases from J, the junction kept 7 bases outside the gene matches. In germline, CDR1 is LNHDA, CDR2 SQIVND (reference sequence). CDR3 DNA: TGTGCCAGTAGTATTTTACCGGGACAGGGTTACAATGAGCAGTTCTTC. Protein sequence: CASSILPGQGYNEQFF.

This clone has more than one count but fewer than ten. The V gene is TRBV29-1, the J gene TRBJ2-5; TRBD2 matches 12 bases. After removal of 6 bases from V and 5 bases from J, the junction contained 7 bases not matched to a gene. The CDR3 extends over 14 amino acids. CDR1 and CDR2 from the germline V gene are SQVTM and ANQGSEA. CDR3 protein: CSVLLAGGGETQYF. The DNA for the CDR3 is TGCAGCGTCTTACTAGCGGGGGGTGGGGAGACCCAGTACTTC. Variable domain in full (rest from reference TRBV29-1 and TRBJ2-5): SAVISQKPSRDICQRGTSLTIQCQVDSQVTMMFWYRQQPGQSLTLIATANQGSEATYESGFVIDKFPISRPNLTFSTLTVSNMSPEDSSIYLCSVLLAGGGETQYFGPGTRLLVL.

The chain couples TRBV29-1 to TRBJ2-5; perhaps TRBD2 as D (6 bases). The CDR3 is made up of 11 amino acids. Trimming pared 7 bases from V and 5 bases from J, leaving 11 bases between. Germline CDR1 SQVTM, CDR2 ANQGSEA. CDR3 protein: CSGGVVETQYF. The CDR3 DNA reads as TGCAGCGGGGGGGTAGTGGAGACCCAGTACTTC.

CDR3 in amino acids: CASSSSGYEQYF. In DNA, the CDR3 is TGTGCCAGTAGTTCCAGCGGCTACGAGCAGTACTTC. The rearrangement links TRBV19 to TRBJ2-7; the D gene is possibly TRBD2 (5 bases). Germline V gene sequence: CDR1 LNHDA, CDR2 SQIVND (reference sequence). This CDR3 spans 12 amino acids. With 5 bases removed from V and 3 bases from J, the gap between germline ends came to 8 bases.

The chain is built from TRBV10-2 and TRBJ1-5; 11 bases are shared with TRBD1. Germline CDR1 and CDR2: WSHSY and SAAADI. V lost 7 bases, J lost 4 bases, and 6 bases stayed unmatched. CDR3 length equals 15 residues. CDR3 in amino acids: CASTLGQGDNQPQHF. The CDR3 DNA reads as TGCGCCAGCACTTTGGGACAGGGGGATAATCAGCCCCAGCATTTT.

The chain uses TRBV5-1 and TRBJ2-2, with 10 bases that match TRBD2. The J segment lost 2 bases and the V segment lost 0 bases, leaving 4 bases of the junction unmatched. The CDR3 runs 17 residues. Germline V CDR1 and CDR2: SGHRS, YFSETQ. In DNA, the CDR3 is TGCGCCAGCAGCTTGGCCGTAGCGGGGGGTAACACCGGGGAGCTGTTTTTT. Its translation is CASSLAVAGGNTGELFF.